These 5 T cell receptor beta chains share one sample of origin, sequenced in a study of shared clonotypes between healthy human individuals (TCRdb year 2020). Library method: the immunoSEQ multiplex PCR assay. Entries here come from immuneACCESS through TCRdb and include only in-frame sequences with V and J called. Some clones fail to appear in such tables; in the studies checked, an unresolved V gene covers under half of the shortfall, and the cause of the remainder is unknown. The sample includes millions of clones, with 85% to 95% observed a single time. The ten largest clones add up to 0.13% of the sample. The sample consisted of naive CD4+ T cells sorted from blood. In light of the paper, this sample's cell subset or site label describes: CD45RA+ positively selected. These receptors were taken from a man aged 18 to 29 in good health.

CDR3: CAWRGSGSSYEQYF. CDR3 nucleotide sequence: TGTGCCTGGAGAGGGAGCGGGAGCTCGTACGAGCAGTACTTC. This rearrangement joins TRBV30 to TRBJ2-7; 8 bases map to TRBD2. The junction had 8 bases not matched to a gene; V was cut back by 3 bases and J by 4 bases. The CDR3 runs 14 residues. CDR1 is GTSNPN, CDR2 SVGIG, per germline (reference sequence).

The chain carries TRBV5-4 and TRBJ2-2; D is uncertain. V gave up 4 bases and J gave up 5 bases, with 12 bases separating them. This CDR3 region has 14 residues. Germline values: CDR1 SGHNT, CDR2 YYREEE (reference sequence). CDR3 sequence (DNA): TGTGCCAGCAGCCCTAATCGGAATACCGGGGAGCTGTTTTTT. The encoded protein is CASSPNRNTGELFF.

The chain joins TRBV5-1 to TRBJ2-7; D uncertain. CDR1 and CDR2 from the germline V gene are SGHRS and YFSETQ. The CDR3 contains 12 residues. Trimming removed 4 bases at V and 4 bases at J, with 9 bases between. CDR3 coding DNA: TGCGCCAGCAGCGTACCTGGTTACGAGCAGTACTTC. This codes for CASSVPGYEQYF.

The V gene is TRBV30, the J gene TRBJ2-7; 7 bases agree with TRBD1. The germline V gene encodes CDR1 GTSNPN and CDR2 SVGIG (reference sequence). V lost 0 bases and J lost 4; bases outside the gene matches: 6. CDR3 length equals 14 residues. CDR3 protein: CAWSVYKGAYEQYF. The CDR3 coding sequence is TGTGCCTGGAGTGTATATAAGGGGGCGTACGAGCAGTACTTC. Based on the CDR3 plus reference TRBV30 and TRBJ2-7, the full variable domain is SQTIHQWPATLVQPVGSPLSLECTVEGTSNPNLYWYRQAAGRGLQLLFYSVGIGQISSEVPQNLSASRPQDRQFILSSKKLLLSDSGFYLCAWSVYKGAYEQYFGPGTRLTVT.

The V and J genes are TRBV27 and TRBJ1-5; D possibly corresponds to TRBD1 (5 bases). Germline V gives CDR1 MNHEY, CDR2 SMNVEV (reference sequence). V lost 6 bases and J 0 bases, leaving 15 bases between the germline ends. There are 16 residues in the CDR3. CDR3 protein: CASRISSGYSNQPQHF. For the CDR3, the DNA is TGTGCCAGCAGGATCTCTTCAGGGTATAGCAATCAGCCCCAGCATTTT.